This T cell receptor (beta chain) appears in the sequencing data of a study of post-analysis software for immune sequencing data. In the study overall: The study covered relapsing-remitting, secondary progressive and progressive-relapsing courses of multiple sclerosis. Study-level points and caveats: For normalized Chao1 diversity, multiple sclerosis patients scored significantly lower than controls did. In patients, roughly 5 TRBV segments were more frequent than in controls, with TRBV5-6, TRBV5-1 and TRBV20-1 among them.

With 3 bases clipped from V and 0 bases from J, the junction kept 11 bases outside the gene matches. CDR3 length: 17 residues. Germline loops: CDR1 DFQATT, CDR2 SNEGSKA (reference sequence). This clonotype showed up just a few times. Its antigen is unknown. Presence of unique molecular identifiers characterized the TCR beta cDNA libraries. MiXCR was run by TCRdb on the PCR reads, yielding one entry per CDR3 protein. The data contain fewer than 850,000 distinct CDR3 sequences, 25% to 30% of them singletons. This chain uses TRBV20-1 with TRBJ2-3; TRBD1 matches at 8 bases. The TCR was taken from a girl aged 10 to 17 with multiple sclerosis. The sequencing sample was made of blood. The CDR3 DNA reads TGCAGTGCTAGGGGGCGGGACAGGTCTTCTAGCACAGATACGCAGTATTTT. Amino acids: CSARGRDRSSSTDTQYF.